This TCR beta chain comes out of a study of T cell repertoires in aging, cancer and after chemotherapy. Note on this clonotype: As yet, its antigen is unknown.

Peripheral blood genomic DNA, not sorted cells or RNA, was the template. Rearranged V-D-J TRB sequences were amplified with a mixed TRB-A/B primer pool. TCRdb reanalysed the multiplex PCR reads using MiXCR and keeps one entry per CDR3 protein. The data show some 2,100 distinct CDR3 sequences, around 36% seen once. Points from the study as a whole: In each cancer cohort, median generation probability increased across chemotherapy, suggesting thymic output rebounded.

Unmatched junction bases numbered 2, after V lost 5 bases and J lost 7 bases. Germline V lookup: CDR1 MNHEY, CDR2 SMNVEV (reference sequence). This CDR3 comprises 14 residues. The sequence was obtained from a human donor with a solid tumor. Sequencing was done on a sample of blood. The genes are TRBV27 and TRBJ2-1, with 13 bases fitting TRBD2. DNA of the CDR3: TGTGCCAGCAGTCTGGGACTAGCGGGGAATGAGCAGTTCTTC. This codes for CASSLGLAGNEQFF.